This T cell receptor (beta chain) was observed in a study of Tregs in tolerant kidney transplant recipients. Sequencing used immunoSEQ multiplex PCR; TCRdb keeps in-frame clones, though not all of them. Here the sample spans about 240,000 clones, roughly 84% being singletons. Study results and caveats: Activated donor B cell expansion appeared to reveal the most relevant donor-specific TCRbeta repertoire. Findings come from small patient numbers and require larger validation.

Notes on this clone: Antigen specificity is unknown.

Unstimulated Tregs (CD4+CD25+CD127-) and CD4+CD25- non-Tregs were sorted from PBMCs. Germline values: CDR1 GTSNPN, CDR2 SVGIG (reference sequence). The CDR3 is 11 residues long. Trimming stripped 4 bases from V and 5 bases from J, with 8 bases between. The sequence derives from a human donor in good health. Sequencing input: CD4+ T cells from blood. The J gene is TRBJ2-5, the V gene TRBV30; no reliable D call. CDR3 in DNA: TGTGCCTGGACGAGTGGGGAGACCCAGTACTTC. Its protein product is CAWTSGETQYF.